The sequence of this T cell receptor beta chain was determined in a study of beta chain features in type 1 diabetes. Study in general: No patient-donor differences in age, gender, total cells or subset yield. The samples had about 100,000,000 sorted cells examined in all. Study-wide points: Shortening of TCRB CDR3s, moderate but significant, appeared in all four CD4+ subsets of Type 1 diabetes patients.

For this clone: As yet, its antigen is unknown.

Every single donor gave one heparinised blood draw, and these averaged about 116 mL. This CDR3 is 10 amino acids long. Germline loops: CDR1 SQVTM, CDR2 ANQGSEA. J gave up 15 bases and V 6 bases, and 8 bases lay outside the gene matches. Expressed TCRB transcripts were sequenced because the entire RNA isolate underwent reverse transcription. Generated by immunoSEQ multiplex PCR, the TCRdb table keeps only in-frame clones and is missing some. This sample has roughly 230,000 clones, with roughly a tenth found just once. The TCR originated in a young man with type 1 diabetes. Sequencing was performed on naive CD4+ T cells from blood. The chain uses TRBV29-1 and TRBJ2-1; 7 positions agree with TRBD2. The CDR3 bases are TGCAGCGTGGGGGGAGGGGACCGGTTCTTC. Translated: CSVGGGDRFF.